This T cell receptor (beta chain) was captured in a study of T cell responses to AZD1222 COVID-19 vaccine. Study-wide findings and caveats: Mapped onto spike, vaccine-associated CD4 TCRs spanned it and were dominant at 160-218 and 743-854.

TCRdb keeps only in-frame clones here, not all; method: immunoSEQ multiplex PCR. The profile shows more than 80,000 clones, more than 85% of them singletons. Worth noting for this clone: Its cognate antigen is unknown.

This sequence was found in an adult who received the AZD1222 COVID-19 vaccine. Sequenced material: peripheral blood, taken 28 days after the second AZD1222 dose.

The CDR3 loop reads CSASGDGDEQFF. CDR3 nucleotides: TGCAGTGCTAGTGGGGACGGCGATGAGCAGTTCTTC. The chain carries TRBV20-1 and TRBJ2-1; D possibly uses TRBD1 or TRBD2 (5 bases each). Germline assignment: CDR1 DFQATT and CDR2 SNEGSKA (reference sequence). The V end lost 3 bases, the J end lost 8 bases, and 11 bases lay between the germline ends. The CDR3 extends over 12 amino acids.